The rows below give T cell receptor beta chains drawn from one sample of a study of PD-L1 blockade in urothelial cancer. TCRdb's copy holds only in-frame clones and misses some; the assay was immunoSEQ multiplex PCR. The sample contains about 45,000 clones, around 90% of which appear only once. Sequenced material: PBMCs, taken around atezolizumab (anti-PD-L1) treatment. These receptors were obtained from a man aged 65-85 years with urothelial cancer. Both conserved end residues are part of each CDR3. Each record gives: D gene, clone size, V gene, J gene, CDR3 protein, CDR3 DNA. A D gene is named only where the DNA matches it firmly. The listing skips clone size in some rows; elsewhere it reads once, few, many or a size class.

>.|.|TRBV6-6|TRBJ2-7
CASSLGGTDYEQYF
TGTGCCAGCAGTTTGGGGGGAACAGACTACGAGCAGTACTTC
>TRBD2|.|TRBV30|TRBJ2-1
CAWTGTSVGEGFYNEQFF
TGTGCCTGGACCGGGACTAGCGTTGGGGAGGGGTTTTACAATGAGCAGTTCTTC
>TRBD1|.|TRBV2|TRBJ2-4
CASSEGQGVAKNIQYF
TGTGCCAGCAGTGAAGGGCAGGGGGTAGCCAAAAACATTCAGTACTTC
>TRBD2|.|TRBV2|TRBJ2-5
CASSGLAGASYQETQYF
TGTGCCAGCAGCGGACTAGCGGGAGCTTCTTACCAAGAGACCCAGTACTTC
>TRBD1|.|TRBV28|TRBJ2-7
CASSSSGQVLSYEQYF
TGTGCCAGCAGTTCCTCTGGACAGGTTTTGTCCTACGAGCAGTACTTC
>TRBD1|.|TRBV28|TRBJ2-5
CASSDWDRVLRETQYF
TGTGCCAGCAGCGACTGGGACAGGGTACTTCGGGAGACCCAGTACTTC
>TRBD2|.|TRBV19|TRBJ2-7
CASSTKLAGGRKKQYF
TGTGCCAGTAGTACCAAACTAGCGGGAGGGCGGAAGAAGCAGTACTTC
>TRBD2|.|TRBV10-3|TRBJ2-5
CAISERVAGDGETQYF
TGTGCCATCAGTGAGAGGGTAGCGGGAGATGGAGAGACCCAGTACTTC
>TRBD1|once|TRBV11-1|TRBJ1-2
CASSLQGDYGYTF
TGTGCCAGCAGCTTACAGGGGGACTATGGCTACACCTTC
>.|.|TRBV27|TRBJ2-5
CASSHRVGETQYF
TGTGCCAGCAGTCACAGGGTGGGAGAGACCCAGTACTTC